These T cell receptor beta chains were read from a single sample in a study of blood T cell repertoires in COVID-19. Libraries were prepared by immunoSEQ multiplex PCR; TCRdb keeps only in-frame clonotypes and omits some of them. Of approximately 15,000 clones in the sample, about four fifths were seen once. Sequenced input: peripheral blood. These receptors all come from an older woman with acute or convalescent COVID-19. Each CDR3 is given with its conserved first and last residue. The order of the fields is V gene, J gene, D gene, clone size, CDR3 DNA, CDR3 protein. A D gene is named only where the DNA matches it firmly. Where a row states a size, it is once, few, many or the class of an expanded clone; other rows omit it.

v_gene: TRBV28
j_gene: TRBJ1-3
d_gene: -
abundance: -
CDR3nt: TGTGCCAGCAGTTCAACGTACCGGGGAAACACCATATATTTT
CDR3aa: CASSSTYRGNTIYF

v_gene: TRBV21-1
j_gene: TRBJ1-3
d_gene: -
abundance: -
CDR3nt: TGTGCCAGCTGGAGGAGGAGGTGTGGAAACACCATATATTTT
CDR3aa: CASWRRRCGNTIYF

v_gene: TRBV19
j_gene: TRBJ1-2
d_gene: TRBD1
abundance: -
CDR3nt: TGTGCCACCCGACAGGGACTTTATGGCTACACCTTC
CDR3aa: CATRQGLYGYTF

v_gene: TRBV9
j_gene: TRBJ2-1
d_gene: TRBD2
abundance: -
CDR3nt: TGTGCCAGCAGCGTAGCGGGAGGACCTTACAATGAGCAGTTCTTC
CDR3aa: CASSVAGGPYNEQFF

v_gene: TRBV5-4
j_gene: TRBJ2-1
d_gene: TRBD2
abundance: -
CDR3nt: TGTGCCAGCAGCCAGGCCAAAGCGGGGAGCTCCTACAATGAGCAGTTCTTC
CDR3aa: CASSQAKAGSSYNEQFF

v_gene: TRBV10-3
j_gene: TRBJ2-1
d_gene: -
abundance: -
CDR3nt: TGTGCCATCAGTGAGTCGGCCCAGACAGGGCAGTTCTTC
CDR3aa: CAISESAQTGQFF

v_gene: TRBV28
j_gene: TRBJ1-1
d_gene: -
abundance: few
CDR3nt: TGTGCCAGCAGTTTATTCACCGGACAGAGCCTCACTGAAGCTTTCTTT
CDR3aa: CASSLFTGQSLTEAFF

v_gene: TRBV4-2
j_gene: TRBJ2-7
d_gene: TRBD2
abundance: few
CDR3nt: TGTGCCAGCAGCCAAGAATTAGGGACTAGCACTTTAGAGCAGTACTTC
CDR3aa: CASSQELGTSTLEQYF

v_gene: TRBV7-9
j_gene: TRBJ2-2
d_gene: TRBD2
abundance: -
CDR3nt: TGTGCCAGCAGCCCCGGGGGGGGGCCCGGGGAGCTGTTTTTT
CDR3aa: CASSPGGGPGELFF

v_gene: TRBV6-6
j_gene: TRBJ2-7
d_gene: TRBD2
abundance: -
CDR3nt: TGTGCCAGCAGTGTAGCGGGAGTTCCCTACGAGCAGTACTTC
CDR3aa: CASSVAGVPYEQYF

v_gene: TRBV30
j_gene: TRBJ2-7
d_gene: -
abundance: few
CDR3nt: TGTGCCTGGAGGGCTTTCAGCTCCTACGAGCAGTACTTC
CDR3aa: CAWRAFSSYEQYF

v_gene: TRBV5-1
j_gene: TRBJ2-1
d_gene: TRBD2
abundance: once
CDR3nt: TGCGCCAGCAGCTTGGCCGTAGCGGGGGCTTACAATGAGCAGTTCTTC
CDR3aa: CASSLAVAGAYNEQFF

v_gene: TRBV9
j_gene: TRBJ2-1
d_gene: -
abundance: -
CDR3nt: TGTGCCAGCAGCGTGACAGATTACAATGAGCAGTTCTTC
CDR3aa: CASSVTDYNEQFF

v_gene: TRBV5-1
j_gene: TRBJ1-3
d_gene: -
abundance: -
CDR3nt: TGCGCCAGCAGCGAGGTGGGTCCCTCTGGAAACACCATATATTTT
CDR3aa: CASSEVGPSGNTIYF

v_gene: TRBV10-1
j_gene: TRBJ1-6
d_gene: -
abundance: -
CDR3nt: TGCGCCAGCAGCTTACACCCGGGACAAAATTCACCCCTCCACTTT
CDR3aa: CASSLHPGQNSPLHF

v_gene: TRBV7-6
j_gene: TRBJ2-7
d_gene: TRBD1
abundance: -
CDR3nt: TGTGCCAGCAGCTCCACGACAGGGGGTAGCCACGAGCAGTACTTC
CDR3aa: CASSSTTGGSHEQYF

v_gene: TRBV12-3/TRBV12-4
j_gene: TRBJ1-1
d_gene: -
abundance: -
CDR3nt: TGTGCCAGCAGCCCGAGGGTAAGCACTGAAGCTTTCTTT
CDR3aa: CASSPRVSTEAFF

v_gene: TRBV3-1/TRBV3-2
j_gene: TRBJ1-4
d_gene: TRBD1
abundance: -
CDR3nt: TGTGCCAGCAGCCAGGACAGGGACGTTGGAAAACTGTTTTTT
CDR3aa: CASSQDRDVGKLFF

v_gene: TRBV6-1
j_gene: TRBJ2-1
d_gene: -
abundance: -
CDR3nt: TGTGCCAGCAGTGAAGGTCCGGGACATTACAATGAGCAGTTCTTC
CDR3aa: CASSEGPGHYNEQFF

v_gene: TRBV21-1
j_gene: TRBJ1-3
d_gene: -
abundance: -
CDR3nt: TGTGCCAGCAGCCCGGGACAGGGGGGCTCTGGAAACACCATATATTTT
CDR3aa: CASSPGQGGSGNTIYF

v_gene: TRBV6-5
j_gene: TRBJ1-2
d_gene: -
abundance: -
CDR3nt: TGTGCCAGCAGTTCCCCACAGGGACCCTATGGCTACACCTTC
CDR3aa: CASSSPQGPYGYTF

v_gene: TRBV12-5
j_gene: TRBJ2-3
d_gene: -
abundance: -
CDR3nt: TGTGCTAGTGGCCACCAGGGACTCCCCCCAGATACGCAGTATTTT
CDR3aa: CASGHQGLPPDTQYF

v_gene: TRBV27
j_gene: TRBJ2-1
d_gene: -
abundance: -
CDR3nt: TGTGCCAGCAGTTTATCTGTGTTTGGGTTCAGGGCCTCGCAGTTCTTC
CDR3aa: CASSLSVFGFRASQFF